The 3 T cell receptor beta chains in this list originate from one sample, sequenced in a study of blood T cell repertoires in COVID-19 (dated by TCRdb to about 2020). The method behind the library was the immunoSEQ multiplex PCR assay. TCRdb stores this immuneACCESS table with in-frame sequences only. Part of the clones is absent; in the studies checked, under half of the shortfall reflects unresolved V genes, and no reason is known for the rest. The sample table records around 330,000 clones; more than 70% of these occur just once. The ten largest make up 1.6% of the sample. Source material: peripheral blood. Every receptor here comes from a woman aged 25 to 39 with COVID-19, enrolled during active disease.

The chain uses TRBV19 and TRBJ2-5; 7 positions agree with TRBD1. The CDR3 extends over 15 amino acids. From germline, CDR1 is LNHDA and CDR2 SQIVND (reference sequence). Trimming removed 1 base from V and 5 bases from J; junction bases left unmatched: 7. CDR3 loop: CASSIGHRGMETQYF. The CDR3 nucleotides read TGTGCCAGTAGTATAGGTCACAGGGGAATGGAGACCCAGTACTTC.

The chain has TRBV27 and TRBJ2-5; D not resolved. Trimming shortened V by 2 bases and J by 5 bases, and 9 bases separated the two germline ends. Germline V gives CDR1 MNHEY, CDR2 SMNVEV (reference sequence). The CDR3 has 13 amino acids. The CDR3 DNA reads as TGTGCCAGCAGTTTACAGTCGGAGGAGACCCAGTACTTC. Translation: CASSLQSEETQYF.

The chain is built from TRBV7-9 and TRBJ1-2, with D uncertain. The V end lost 5 bases, the J end lost 4 bases, and 11 bases lay between the germline ends. Germline V gives CDR1 SEHNR, CDR2 FQNEAQ (reference sequence). The CDR3 contains 13 residues. The chain's CDR3 is CASSQAIPYGYTF. Here the CDR3 DNA reads TGTGCCAGCAGCCAAGCCATTCCCTATGGCTACACCTTC.